This T cell receptor (beta chain) was profiled in a study of vaccination and CD4 T cells after COVID-19. Researchers used the Oncomine TCR Beta short-read assay to sequence DNA from cultured CD4+ T cells. TCRdb redid the calling of the PCR reads with MiXCR, one entry per CDR3 protein. The sample comprises 9,500 to 10,000 distinct CDR3 sequences, over 30% of which are singletons, and roughly 15% rests with the top ten. This clonotype was recorded only once. The antigen remains undetermined. The CDR3 has 13 amino acids. Germline loops: CDR1 LNHDA, CDR2 SQIVND (reference sequence). V shed 4 bases and J shed 6 bases, with 10 bases lying between them. The treatment here: roughly 11-day PBMC culture with coronavirus spike peptide pools or control peptides (ViraFEST assay).

The clonotype comes from a human donor who had recovered from COVID-19. The V gene is TRBV19, the J gene TRBJ2-1, with a tentative D call TRBD2 (6 bases). The specimen sequenced was CD4+ T cells from blood, cultured in vitro. CDR3 DNA sequence: TGTGCCAGTAGTACGGGACTGGTCAATGAGCAGTTCTTC. This translates into CASSTGLVNEQFF.